The clone carrying this TCR beta chain was counted many times. V trimming: 6 bases; J trimming: 5 bases; junction bases outside the gene matches: 7. This CDR3 has 14 amino acids. A J-beta primer mix and a sample-barcoded 5' primer were used in a second PCR of roughly 6 to 11 cycles. Each CDR3 protein is one row after TCRdb ran MiXCR on the 5' RACE reads. The table records fewer than 700,000 distinct CDR3 sequences, roughly 41% of them present only once. This entry comes from a study of blood T cells in healthy people across ages. The V gene is TRBV12-3 or TRBV12-4, the J gene TRBJ2-1; 7 positions agree with TRBD1. The sequencing sample was made of blood. The sequence derives from a man older than 75 in good health. CDR3 sequence reads: CASSNNRGHNEQFF. DNA for the CDR3: TGTGCCAGCAGCAACAACAGGGGACACAATGAGCAGTTCTTC.